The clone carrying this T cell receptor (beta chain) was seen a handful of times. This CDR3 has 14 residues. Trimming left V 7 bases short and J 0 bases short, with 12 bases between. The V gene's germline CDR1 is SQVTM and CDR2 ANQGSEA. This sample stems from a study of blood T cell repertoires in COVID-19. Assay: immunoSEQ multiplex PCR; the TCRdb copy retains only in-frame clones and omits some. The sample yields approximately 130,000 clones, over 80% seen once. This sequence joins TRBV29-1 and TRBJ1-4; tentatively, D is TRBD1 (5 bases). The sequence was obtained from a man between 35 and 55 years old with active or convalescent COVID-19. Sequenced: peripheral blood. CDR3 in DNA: TGCAGCGCTAGGAGGGGTTCAACTAATGAAAAACTGTTTTTT. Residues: CSARRGSTNEKLFF.